One and the same sample provided the 22 T cell receptor beta chains below, sequenced in a study of blood T cell repertoires in COVID-19. Produced via immunoSEQ multiplex PCR; TCRdb's table is partial and in-frame only. Here the sample spans 200,000 to 250,000 clones, about 76% being singletons. The sequenced sample was PBMCs or T cells enriched from blood (not recorded which). All receptors come from a woman between 50 and 59 years old with acute COVID-19.

CDR3 in DNA: TGTGCCATCAGTGAGTCAATAGGGGGAGATACGCAGTATTTT. This codes for CAISESIGGDTQYF. The chain is built from TRBV10-3 and TRBJ2-3; possible D gene TRBD1, 6 bases. The germline gives CDR1 ENHRY, CDR2 SYGVKD. The ends were cut back, 0 bases at V and 5 bases at J, with 9 bases in the middle. The CDR3 spans 14 residues.

A single count supports this clone. The chain carries TRBV20-1 and TRBJ1-5, with D perhaps TRBD1 (5 bases). The CDR3 spans 13 residues. The V gene lost 3 bases and the J gene lost 3 bases, with 9 bases spanning the gap. Germline values: CDR1 DFQATT, CDR2 SNEGSKA (reference sequence). CDR3 sequence reads: CSASKTDNQPQHF. The CDR3 coding sequence is TGCAGTGCTAGTAAGACAGACAATCAGCCCCAGCATTTT.

In this sample, this clone turned up a few times. V usage is TRBV4-1 and J usage is TRBJ2-2; a possible D gene is TRBD2 (6 bases). This CDR3 region has 15 residues. V gave up 4 bases and J gave up 1 base, with 10 bases separating them. Per germline, CDR1 MGHRA and CDR2 YSYEKL. The CDR3 protein is CASSLAGRNTGELFF. CDR3 nucleotides: TGCGCCAGCAGCCTGGCGGGGAGGAACACCGGGGAGCTGTTTTTT.

The chain combines TRBV4-1 with TRBJ2-7; TRBD2 aligns across 9 bases. CDR1 is MGHRA, CDR2 YSYEKL, per germline. This CDR3 has 16 residues. The V segment lost 3 bases and the J segment 3 bases; nucleotides outside the gene matches: 9. The CDR3 is CASSQGRTSADYEQYF. In DNA form, the CDR3 reads TGCGCCAGCAGCCAGGGAAGGACTAGCGCGGACTACGAGCAGTACTTC.

The V gene is TRBV6-2 or TRBV6-3, the J gene TRBJ2-5, with D perhaps TRBD1 (6 bases). Looked up from germline, CDR1 is MNHEY and CDR2 is SVGEGT. Trimming removed 4 bases from V and 0 bases from J, with 15 bases in between. The CDR3 runs 16 residues. The CDR3 here is CASSFLSWDNQETQYF. The CDR3 DNA reads as TGTGCCAGCAGTTTCCTATCTTGGGACAACCAAGAGACCCAGTACTTC.

The rearrangement joins TRBV28 to TRBJ2-4; weak D call: TRBD1 (6 bases). Germline V gene sequence: CDR1 MDHEN, CDR2 SYDVKM. This CDR3 comprises 17 residues. Trimming took 5 bases from V and 4 from J, leaving 21 bases between them. The CDR3 DNA sequence: TGTGCCAGCAGTCCCCAACAGGGATGGAAGGCAAAAAACATTCAGTACTTC. This translates into CASSPQQGWKAKNIQYF.

This clone has a handful of counts. CDR3 amino acids: CASSLVPGDTQYF. CDR3 DNA sequence: TGTGCCAGCAGCTTAGTTCCGGGAGATACGCAGTATTTT. The gene calls are TRBV5-4 and TRBJ2-3; D gene unclear. Germline V gene sequence: CDR1 SGHNT, CDR2 YYREEE (reference sequence). Trimming took off 2 bases at V and 5 bases at J, with 9 bases between the two ends. The CDR3 totals 13 residues.

This sequence joins TRBV11-2 and TRBJ1-6, with no clear D. Germline CDR1 is SGHAT and CDR2 is FQNNGV. CDR3 length: 18 amino acids. Trimming cost V 1 base and J 6 bases, with 19 bases left between them. CDR3 nucleotide sequence: TGTGCCAGCAGCTTAGTATCAGCCCCCGAGGTTCGTAATTCACCCCTCCACTTT. Its translation: CASSLVSAPEVRNSPLHF. Together with reference TRBV11-2 and TRBJ1-6, the CDR3 gives the full variable domain: EAGVAQSPRYKIIEKRQSVAFWCNPISGHATLYWYQQILGQGPKLLIQFQNNGVVDDSQLPKDRFSAERLKGVDSTLKIQPAKLEDSAVYLCASSLVSAPEVRNSPLHFGNGTRLTVT.

This rearrangement joins TRBV3-1 (or the pseudogene TRBV3-2) to TRBJ2-1; D unresolved. V was shortened by 4 bases and J by 6 bases, with 4 bases between the two germline ends. Germline V gene data show CDR1 as LGHDT and CDR2 as YNNKEL (reference sequence). The CDR3 runs to 11 residues. In DNA, the CDR3 is TGTGCCAGCAGCCCGGGCAATGAGCAGTTCTTC. It is translated as CASSPGNEQFF.

The rearrangement links TRBV28 to TRBJ2-2; 8 bases fit TRBD1. The V gene's germline CDR1 is MDHEN and CDR2 SYDVKM. The junction had 3 bases not matched to a gene; V was cut back by 4 bases and J by 5 bases. The CDR3 has 14 amino acids. The CDR3 loop is CASSWRQGTGELFF. In DNA, the CDR3 is TGTGCCAGCAGTTGGAGACAGGGGACCGGGGAGCTGTTTTTT.

This chain uses TRBV28 with TRBJ2-1; 8 bases align to TRBD2. The CDR3 length is 14 residues. The germline V gene has CDR1 MDHEN and CDR2 SYDVKM. V shed 5 bases and J 6 bases; nucleotides not matched to a gene: 6. The CDR3 region has the DNA TGTGCCAGCAGTCCGGGGGGGAGTGTCAATGAGCAGTTCTTC. Protein: CASSPGGSVNEQFF.

This clone was detected once. V gene TRBV5-1 combines with J gene TRBJ2-5; 14 bases map to TRBD2. CDR1 is SGHRS and CDR2 is YFSETQ in the germline V gene. CDR3 length: 15 residues. V dropped 3 bases and J dropped 3; count of bases not matched to a gene: 1. The CDR3 DNA is TGCGCCAGCAGCTGGGGACTAGCGGGAGAAGAGACCCAGTACTTC. Its translation: CASSWGLAGEETQYF.

The CDR3 region is CASNSNYGYTF. The CDR3 DNA sequence: TGTGCCAGCAATTCAAACTATGGCTACACCTTC. The chain joins TRBV19 to TRBJ1-2; D gene ambiguous. Germline CDR1 and CDR2: LNHDA and SQIVND (reference sequence). The CDR3 runs 11 residues. V lost 9 bases and J 2 bases, leaving 7 bases between the germline ends.

The chain joins TRBV3-1 (or the pseudogene TRBV3-2) to TRBJ2-7, with D perhaps TRBD1 (6 bases). Trimming shortened V by 4 bases and J by 2 bases, and 18 bases separated the two germline ends. The V gene's germline CDR1 is LGHDT and CDR2 YNNKEL (reference sequence). The length of the CDR3 is 16 residues. In nucleotides, the CDR3 is TGTGCCAGCAGCCCAGCCGACAGGCGCCCACCCTACGAGCAGTACTTC. This encodes CASSPADRRPPYEQYF.

This clone was picked up a small number of times. The V gene is TRBV27, the J gene TRBJ2-2; 7 nucleotides align to TRBD1. The CDR3 has 15 amino acids. Trimming cost V 6 bases and J 1 base; bases outside gene matches: 5. Per germline, CDR1 MNHEY and CDR2 SMNVEV (reference sequence). The CDR3: CASSLDRLNTGELFF. CDR3 bases: TGTGCCAGCAGCTTGGACAGGTTGAACACCGGGGAGCTGTTTTTT.

The rearrangement links TRBV5-1 to TRBJ2-5; 12 bases match TRBD2. With 4 bases clipped from V and 7 bases from J, the junction kept 8 bases outside the gene matches. The germline V gene encodes CDR1 SGHRS and CDR2 YFSETQ. CDR3 length: 15 amino acids. CDR3 DNA sequence: TGCGCCAGCAGCAACCGACTAGCGGGAGATCGGACCCAGTACTTC. Protein product: CASSNRLAGDRTQYF. The complete variable domain, with remaining parts taken from reference TRBV5-1 and TRBJ2-5, reads KAGVTQTPRYLIKTRGQQVTLSCSPISGHRSVSWYQQTPGQGLQFLFEYFSETQRNKGNFPGRFSGRQFSNSRSEMNVSTLELGDSALYLCASSNRLAGDRTQYFGPGTRLLVL.

This chain links TRBV28 with TRBJ1-6; D gene ambiguous. The V end lost 3 bases, the J end lost 5 bases, and 11 bases lay between the germline ends. CDR3 size: 15 residues. CDR1 MDHEN and CDR2 SYDVKM come from the germline V gene. CDR3 DNA sequence: TGTGCCAGCAGTTTTGTCTACCCCAATAATTCACCCCTCCACTTT. It encodes CASSFVYPNNSPLHF.

The CDR3 DNA reads as TGTGCCAGCAGAACTACAAAAGGACAGGGGGCGAGGAATGAGCAGTTCTTC. Amino acid sequence: CASRTTKGQGARNEQFF. The chain employs TRBV28 and TRBJ2-1, with 11 bases identical to TRBD1. V dropped 6 bases and J dropped 7; count of bases not matched to a gene: 14. CDR1 and CDR2 from the germline V gene are MDHEN and SYDVKM. This CDR3 is 17 amino acids long. Together with reference TRBV28 and TRBJ2-1, the CDR3 gives the full variable domain: DVKVTQSSRYLVKRTGEKVFLECVQDMDHENMFWYRQDPGLGLRLIYFSYDVKMKEKGDIPEGYSVSREKKERFSLILESASTNQTSMYLCASRTTKGQGARNEQFFGPGTRLTVL.

The rearrangement joins TRBV7-6 to TRBJ1-6; 8 bases fit TRBD1. The CDR3 runs 14 residues. The ends lost 5 bases at V and 10 bases at J; junction bases unmatched: 7. CDR1 is SGHVS, CDR2 FNYEAQ, per germline. The CDR3 DNA reads as TGTGCCAGCAGCCTAGACAGGGGCTTGTCACCCCTCCACTTT. Translation: CASSLDRGLSPLHF.

The V gene is TRBV27, the J gene TRBJ2-1; D gene uncertain. The CDR3 is made up of 11 amino acids. Trimming stripped 5 bases from V and 4 bases from J, with 3 bases between. In germline, CDR1 is MNHEY, CDR2 SMNVEV (reference sequence). CDR3 sequence (DNA): TGTGCCAGCAGTGAGTACAATGAGCAGTTCTTC. Translation: CASSEYNEQFF.

This clone was observed a few times. Written as DNA, the CDR3 is TGTGCCACCAGTGATGGCGGGACAGCCAGCTATGGCTACACCTTC. This translates into CATSDGGTASYGYTF. The chain links TRBV24-1 to TRBJ1-2; 7 bases map to TRBD1. The CDR3 length is 15 residues. Germline-derived CDR1 and CDR2 are KGHDR and SFDVKD. The ends lost 3 bases at V and 4 bases at J; junction bases unmatched: 7.

V gene TRBV6-2 or TRBV6-3 combines with J gene TRBJ2-1; 10 nucleotides align to TRBD2. The germline CDR1 and CDR2 sequences are MNHEY and SVGEGT. V lost 6 bases to trimming and J lost 0 bases; unmatched junction nucleotides: 14. The CDR3 extends over 19 amino acids. Written as DNA, the CDR3 is TGTGCCAGCAGCCCCGGGATAGCGGGGGGTCCTTCCTCCTACAATGAGCAGTTCTTC. Translated, it gives CASSPGIAGGPSSYNEQFF.